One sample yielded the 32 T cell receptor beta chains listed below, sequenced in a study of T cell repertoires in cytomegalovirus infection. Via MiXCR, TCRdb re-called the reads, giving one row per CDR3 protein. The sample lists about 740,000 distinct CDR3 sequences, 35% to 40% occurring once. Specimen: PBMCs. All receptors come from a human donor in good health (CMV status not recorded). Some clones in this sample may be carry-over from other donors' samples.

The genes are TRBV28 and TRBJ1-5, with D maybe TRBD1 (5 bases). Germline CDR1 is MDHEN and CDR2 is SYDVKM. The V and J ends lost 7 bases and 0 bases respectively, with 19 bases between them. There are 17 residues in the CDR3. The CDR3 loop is CASTTPGPGNSNQPQHF. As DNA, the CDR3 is TGTGCCAGCACCACTCCGGGACCCGGCAATAGCAATCAGCCCCAGCATTTT.

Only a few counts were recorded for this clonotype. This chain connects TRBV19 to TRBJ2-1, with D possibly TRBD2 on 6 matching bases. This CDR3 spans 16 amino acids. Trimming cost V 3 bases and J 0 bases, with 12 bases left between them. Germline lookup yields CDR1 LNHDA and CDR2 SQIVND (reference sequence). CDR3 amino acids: CASSIGGPSSYNEQFF. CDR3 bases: TGTGCCAGTAGTATTGGAGGGCCTAGCTCCTACAATGAGCAGTTCTTC. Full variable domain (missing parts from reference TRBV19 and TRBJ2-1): DGGITQSPKYLFRKEGQNVTLSCEQNLNHDAMYWYRQDPGQGLRLIYYSQIVNDFQKGDIAEGYSVSREKKESFPLTVTSAQKNPTAFYLCASSIGGPSSYNEQFFGPGTRLTVL.

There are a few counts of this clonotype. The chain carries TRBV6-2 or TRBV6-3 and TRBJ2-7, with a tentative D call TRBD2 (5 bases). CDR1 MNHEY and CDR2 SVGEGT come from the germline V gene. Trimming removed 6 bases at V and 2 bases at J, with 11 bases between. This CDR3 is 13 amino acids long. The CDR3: CASSRGKPYEQYF. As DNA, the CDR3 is TGTGCCAGCAGCCGGGGAAAACCCTACGAGCAGTACTTC.

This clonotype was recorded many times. The CDR3, as DNA: TGTGCCAGCAGCTTGGGGCTAGCGGGAGGATCAACGGCAGATGAGCAGTTCTTC. This sequence encodes CASSLGLAGGSTADEQFF. The V call is TRBV7-2, the J call TRBJ2-1, with TRBD2 matching over 11 bases. This CDR3 has 18 amino acids. The J segment lost 8 bases and the V segment lost 3 bases, leaving 15 bases of the junction unmatched. Germline assignment: CDR1 SGHTA and CDR2 FQGNSA.

Here the CDR3 DNA reads TGTGCCAGCAGTCCCAGCGGCCTGCCGCGAGTGGAGACCCAGTACTTC. It translates to CASSPSGLPRVETQYF. The V call is TRBV28, the J call TRBJ2-5; a weak D match, TRBD2 (5 bases). The CDR3 covers 16 residues. CDR1 is MDHEN, CDR2 SYDVKM, per germline. Trimming pared 5 bases from V and 5 bases from J, leaving 21 bases between. Looking up the rest from reference TRBV28 and TRBJ2-5 gives the full variable domain: DVKVTQSSRYLVKRTGEKVFLECVQDMDHENMFWYRQDPGLGLRLIYFSYDVKMKEKGDIPEGYSVSREKKERFSLILESASTNQTSMYLCASSPSGLPRVETQYFGPGTRLLVL.

The chain's CDR3 is CASSSGTGNYGYTF. The CDR3 nucleotides read TGTGCCAGCAGTTCTGGGACAGGGAACTATGGCTACACCTTC. This sequence joins TRBV28 and TRBJ1-2, with 9 bases lining up with TRBD1. V lost 4 bases to trimming and J lost 2 bases; unmatched junction nucleotides: 2. CDR3 length equals 14 residues. Germline CDR1 MDHEN, CDR2 SYDVKM.

CDR3 residues: CASKKKDRSYSNQPQHF. In DNA form, the CDR3 reads TGTGCCAGTAAAAAGAAGGACAGAAGTTATAGCAATCAGCCCCAGCATTTT. The gene calls are TRBV19 and TRBJ1-5, with D possibly TRBD1 on 6 matching bases. V lost 7 bases to trimming and J lost 0 bases, with 19 bases between them. The CDR3 length is 17 residues. From germline, CDR1 is LNHDA and CDR2 SQIVND (reference sequence).

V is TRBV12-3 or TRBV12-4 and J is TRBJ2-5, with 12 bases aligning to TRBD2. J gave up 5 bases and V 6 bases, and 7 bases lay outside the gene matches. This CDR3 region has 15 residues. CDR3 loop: CASRLAGGMGETQYF. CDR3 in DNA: TGTGCCAGCAGACTAGCGGGGGGAATGGGGGAGACCCAGTACTTC.

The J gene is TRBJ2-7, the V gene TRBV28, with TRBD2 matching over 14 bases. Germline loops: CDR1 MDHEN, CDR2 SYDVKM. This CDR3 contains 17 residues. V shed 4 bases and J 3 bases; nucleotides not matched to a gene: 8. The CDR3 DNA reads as TGTGCCAGCAGTTCTCACTTCGGACTAGCGGGAGGCTACGAGCAGTACTTC. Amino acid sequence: CASSSHFGLAGGYEQYF.

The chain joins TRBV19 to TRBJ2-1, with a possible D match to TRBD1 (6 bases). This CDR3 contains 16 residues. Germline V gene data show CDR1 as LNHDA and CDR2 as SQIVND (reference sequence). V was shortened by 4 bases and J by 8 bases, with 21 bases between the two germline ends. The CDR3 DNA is TGTGCCAGTAGTACCTTTGGCAGGGGTAAGGTCGATGAGCAGTTCTTC. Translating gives CASSTFGRGKVDEQFF.

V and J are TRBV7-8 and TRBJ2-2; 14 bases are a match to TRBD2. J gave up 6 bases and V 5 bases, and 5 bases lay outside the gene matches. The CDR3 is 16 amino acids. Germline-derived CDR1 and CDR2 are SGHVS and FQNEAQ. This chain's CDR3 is CASSPWTSGRPGELFF. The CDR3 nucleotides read TGTGCCAGCAGCCCGTGGACTAGCGGGAGGCCCGGGGAGCTGTTTTTT.

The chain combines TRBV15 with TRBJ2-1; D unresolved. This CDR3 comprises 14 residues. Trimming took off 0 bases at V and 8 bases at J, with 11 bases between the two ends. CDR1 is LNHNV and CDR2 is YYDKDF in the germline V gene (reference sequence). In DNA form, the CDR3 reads TGTGCCACCAGCAGAGATCTAGTAGGAGATGAGCAGTTCTTC. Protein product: CATSRDLVGDEQFF.

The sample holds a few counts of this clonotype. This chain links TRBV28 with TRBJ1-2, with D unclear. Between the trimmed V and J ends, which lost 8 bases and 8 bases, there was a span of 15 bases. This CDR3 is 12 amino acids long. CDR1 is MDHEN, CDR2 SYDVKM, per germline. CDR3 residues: CASVGLIGGYTF. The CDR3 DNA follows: TGTGCCAGCGTAGGGTTAATTGGCGGCTACACCTTC.

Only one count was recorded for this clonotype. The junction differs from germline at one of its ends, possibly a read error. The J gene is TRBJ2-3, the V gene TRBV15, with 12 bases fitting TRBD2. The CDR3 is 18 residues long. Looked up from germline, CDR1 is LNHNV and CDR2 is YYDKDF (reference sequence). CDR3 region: CATSRTSGSLAPTYTQYF. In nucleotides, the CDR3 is TGTGCCACCAGCAGGACTAGCGGGAGTTTAGCCCCCACATATACGCAGTATTTT.

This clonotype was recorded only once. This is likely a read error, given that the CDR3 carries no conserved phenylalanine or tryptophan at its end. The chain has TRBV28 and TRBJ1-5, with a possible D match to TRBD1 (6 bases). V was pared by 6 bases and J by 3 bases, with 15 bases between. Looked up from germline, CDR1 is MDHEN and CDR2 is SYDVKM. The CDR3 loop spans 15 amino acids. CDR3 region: CASRRTVSYNQPQHL. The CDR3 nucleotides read TGTGCCAGCAGAAGGACAGTCAGTTACAATCAGCCCCAGCATTTG.

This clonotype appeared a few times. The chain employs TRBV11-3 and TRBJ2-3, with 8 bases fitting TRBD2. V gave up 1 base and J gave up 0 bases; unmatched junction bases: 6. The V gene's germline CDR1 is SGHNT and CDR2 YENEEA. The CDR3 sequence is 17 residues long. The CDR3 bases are TGTGCCAGCAGCTTAGGACTTGGCGGGGGGAGCACAGATACGCAGTATTTT. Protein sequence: CASSLGLGGGSTDTQYF. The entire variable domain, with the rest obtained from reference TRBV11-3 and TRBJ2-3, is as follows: EAGVVQSPRYKIIEKKQPVAFWCNPISGHNTLYWYLQNLGQGPELLIRYENEEAVDDSQLPKDRFSAERLKGVDSTLKIQPAELGDSAVYLCASSLGLGGGSTDTQYFGPGTRLTVL.

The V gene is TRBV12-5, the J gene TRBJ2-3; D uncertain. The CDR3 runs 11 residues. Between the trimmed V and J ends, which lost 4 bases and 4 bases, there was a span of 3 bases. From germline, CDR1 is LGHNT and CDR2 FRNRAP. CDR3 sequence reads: CASGSADTQYF. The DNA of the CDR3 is TGTGCTAGTGGTTCTGCAGATACGCAGTATTTT.

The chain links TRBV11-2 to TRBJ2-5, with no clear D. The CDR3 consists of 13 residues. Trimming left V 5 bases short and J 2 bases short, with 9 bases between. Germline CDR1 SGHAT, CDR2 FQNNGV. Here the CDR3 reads CASSPISQETQYF. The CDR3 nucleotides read TGTGCCAGCAGCCCTATAAGTCAAGAGACCCAGTACTTC.

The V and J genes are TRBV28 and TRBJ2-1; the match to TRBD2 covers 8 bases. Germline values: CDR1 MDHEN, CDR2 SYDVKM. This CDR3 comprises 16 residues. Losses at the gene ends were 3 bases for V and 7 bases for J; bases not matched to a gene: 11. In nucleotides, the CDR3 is TGTGCCAGCAGTTTCGGACGGGAGGGCCTAGAAAATGAGCAGTTCTTC. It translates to CASSFGREGLENEQFF. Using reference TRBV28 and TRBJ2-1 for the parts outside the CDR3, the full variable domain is DVKVTQSSRYLVKRTGEKVFLECVQDMDHENMFWYRQDPGLGLRLIYFSYDVKMKEKGDIPEGYSVSREKKERFSLILESASTNQTSMYLCASSFGREGLENEQFFGPGTRLTVL.

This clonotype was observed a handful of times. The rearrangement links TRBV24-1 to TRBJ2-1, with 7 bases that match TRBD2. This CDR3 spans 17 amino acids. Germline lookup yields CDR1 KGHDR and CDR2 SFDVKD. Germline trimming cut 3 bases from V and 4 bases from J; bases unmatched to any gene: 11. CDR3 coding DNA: TGTGCCACCAGTGATACCAAGGCGGGAGCCCCATACAATGAGCAGTTCTTC. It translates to CATSDTKAGAPYNEQFF.

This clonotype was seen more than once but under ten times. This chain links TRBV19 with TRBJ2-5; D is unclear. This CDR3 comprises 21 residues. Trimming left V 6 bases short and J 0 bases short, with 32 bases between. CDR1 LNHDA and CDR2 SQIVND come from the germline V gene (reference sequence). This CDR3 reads CASSHPGRTQKELTYQETQYF. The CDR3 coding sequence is TGTGCCAGTAGCCACCCCGGTCGGACGCAGAAAGAACTAACGTACCAAGAGACCCAGTACTTC.

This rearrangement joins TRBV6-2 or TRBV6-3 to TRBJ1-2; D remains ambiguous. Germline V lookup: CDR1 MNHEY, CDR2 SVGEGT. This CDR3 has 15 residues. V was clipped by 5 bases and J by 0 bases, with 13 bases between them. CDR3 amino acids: CASSEEIGPNYGYTF. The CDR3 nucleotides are TGTGCCAGCAGTGAGGAGATCGGACCTAACTATGGCTACACCTTC.

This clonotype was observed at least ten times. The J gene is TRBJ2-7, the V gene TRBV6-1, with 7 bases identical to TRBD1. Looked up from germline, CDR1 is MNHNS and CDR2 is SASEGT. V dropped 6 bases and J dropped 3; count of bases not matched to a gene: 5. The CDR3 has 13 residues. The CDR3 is CASSRDSNYEQYF. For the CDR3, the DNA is TGTGCCAGCAGCCGGGACAGTAACTACGAGCAGTACTTC.

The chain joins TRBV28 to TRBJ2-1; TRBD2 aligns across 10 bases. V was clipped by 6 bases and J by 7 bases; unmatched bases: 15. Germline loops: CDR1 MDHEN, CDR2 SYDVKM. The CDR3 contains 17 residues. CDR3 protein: CASSTPLLAGELNEQFF. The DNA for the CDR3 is TGTGCCAGCAGCACCCCCTTGCTAGCGGGAGAATTGAATGAGCAGTTCTTC. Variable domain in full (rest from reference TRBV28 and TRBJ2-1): DVKVTQSSRYLVKRTGEKVFLECVQDMDHENMFWYRQDPGLGLRLIYFSYDVKMKEKGDIPEGYSVSREKKERFSLILESASTNQTSMYLCASSTPLLAGELNEQFFGPGTRLTVL.

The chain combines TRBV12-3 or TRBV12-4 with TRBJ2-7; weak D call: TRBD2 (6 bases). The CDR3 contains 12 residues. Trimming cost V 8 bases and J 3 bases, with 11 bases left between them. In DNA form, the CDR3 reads TGTGCCAGCGGTAGACTAGACTACGAGCAGTACTTC. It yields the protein CASGRLDYEQYF.

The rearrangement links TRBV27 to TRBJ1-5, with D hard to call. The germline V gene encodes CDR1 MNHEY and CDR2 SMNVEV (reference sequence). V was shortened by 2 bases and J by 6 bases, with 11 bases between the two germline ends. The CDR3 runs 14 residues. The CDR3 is CASSLQPGSQPQHF. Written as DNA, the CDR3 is TGTGCCAGCAGTTTACAGCCTGGTAGTCAGCCCCAGCATTTT.

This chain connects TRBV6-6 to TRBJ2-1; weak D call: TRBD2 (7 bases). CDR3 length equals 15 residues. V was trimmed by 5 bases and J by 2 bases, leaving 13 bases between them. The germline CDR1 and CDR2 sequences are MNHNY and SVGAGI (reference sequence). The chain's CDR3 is CASSGEGGTYNEQFF. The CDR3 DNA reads TGTGCCAGCAGTGGGGAGGGGGGAACCTACAATGAGCAGTTCTTC.

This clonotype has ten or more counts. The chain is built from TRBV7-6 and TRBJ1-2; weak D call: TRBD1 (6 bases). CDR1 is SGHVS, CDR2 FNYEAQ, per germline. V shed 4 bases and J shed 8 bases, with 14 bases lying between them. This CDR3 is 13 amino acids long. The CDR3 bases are TGTGCCAGCAGCTCGGGCCTCACAGGGGGCTACACCTTC. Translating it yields CASSSGLTGGYTF. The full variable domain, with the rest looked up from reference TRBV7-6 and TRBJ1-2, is GAGVSQSPRYKVTKRGQDVALRCDPISGHVSLYWYRQALGQGPEFLTYFNYEAQQDKSGLPNDRFSAERPEGSISTLTIQRTEQRDSAMYRCASSSGLTGGYTFGSGTRLTVV.

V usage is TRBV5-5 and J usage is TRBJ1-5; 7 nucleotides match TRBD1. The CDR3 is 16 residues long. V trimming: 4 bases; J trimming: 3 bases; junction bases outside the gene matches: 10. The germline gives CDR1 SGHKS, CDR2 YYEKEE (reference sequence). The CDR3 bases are TGTGCCAGCAGCCCAAAAGGCAGGGGGTTCAATCAGCCCCAGCATTTT. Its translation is CASSPKGRGFNQPQHF.

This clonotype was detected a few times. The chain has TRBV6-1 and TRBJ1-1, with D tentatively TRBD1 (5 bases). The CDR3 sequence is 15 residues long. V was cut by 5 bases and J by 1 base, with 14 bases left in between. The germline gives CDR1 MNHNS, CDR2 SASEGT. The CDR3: CASSNQGAQNTEAFF. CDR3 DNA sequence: TGTGCCAGCAGTAACCAGGGTGCCCAGAACACTGAAGCTTTCTTT.

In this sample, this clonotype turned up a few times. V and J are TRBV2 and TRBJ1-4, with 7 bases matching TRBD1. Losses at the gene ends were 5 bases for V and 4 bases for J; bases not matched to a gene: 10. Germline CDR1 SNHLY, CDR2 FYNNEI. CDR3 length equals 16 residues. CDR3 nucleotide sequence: TGTGCCAGCAGTCCGGTGACAGGGCGGCTTAATGAAAAACTGTTTTTT. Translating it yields CASSPVTGRLNEKLFF. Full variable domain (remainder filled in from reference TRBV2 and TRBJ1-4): EPEVTQTPSHQVTQMGQEVILRCVPISNHLYFYWYRQILGQKVEFLVSFYNNEISEKSEIFDDQFSVERPDGSNFTLKIRSTKLEDSAMYFCASSPVTGRLNEKLFFGSGTQLSVL.

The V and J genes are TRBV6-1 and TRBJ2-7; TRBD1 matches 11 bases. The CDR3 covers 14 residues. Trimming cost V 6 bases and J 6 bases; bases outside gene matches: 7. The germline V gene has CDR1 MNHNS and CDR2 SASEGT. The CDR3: CASRMPGQGGEQYF. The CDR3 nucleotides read TGTGCCAGCAGGATGCCGGGACAGGGGGGCGAGCAGTACTTC.